This T cell receptor (beta chain) was recorded in a study of CD8 T cells in Susac syndrome. Study-wide points: Regarding the TCR sequencing and HLA analysis, the study admitted that a relatively small number of individuals were involved.

Losses at the gene ends were 1 base for V and 5 bases for J; bases not matched to a gene: 6. The CDR3 has 15 residues. Germline V gives CDR1 SGHRS, CDR2 YFSETQ. The study sequenced TCR beta in blood CD8+ and CD4+ T cells. RNA amounts of about 0.45 to 1 ug underwent reverse transcription with random hexamers. An immunoSEQ multiplex PCR generated amplified TCR beta CDR3 products spanning 54 Vbeta and 13 Jbeta. TCRdb redid the calling of the immunoSEQ multiplex PCR reads with MiXCR, one entry per CDR3 protein. Here the sample spans 330,000 or so distinct CDR3 sequences, 75% to 85% being singletons. This clonotype has a single count. Its antigen remains unknown.

The sequence was collected from a human donor with multiple sclerosis. The V call is TRBV5-1, the J call TRBJ1-5, with 7 bases that match TRBD1. Specimen: CD8+ T cells from PBMCs. The DNA for the CDR3 is TGCGCCAGCAGCTTGACAGGGGATATGGATCAGCCCCAGCATTTT. This sequence encodes CASSLTGDMDQPQHF.